One sample yielded the 11 T cell receptor beta chains listed below, sequenced in a study. A single record per CDR3 protein comes from TCRdb applying MiXCR to the RT-PCR reads. Here the sample spans about 680,000 distinct CDR3 sequences, approximately 15% being singletons. The sequencing sample was made of memory CD4+ T cells from blood. Source of these receptors: a female donor in good health, serving as a healthy control.

In its sample, this clonotype was seen many times. As DNA, the CDR3 is TGTGCCAGCAGTTTAAGAGGCGGGAGCGGGTACAATGAGCAGTTCTTC. Its translation is CASSLRGGSGYNEQFF. The chain employs TRBV27 and TRBJ2-1, with 7 bases aligning to TRBD2. This CDR3 contains 16 residues. Germline V gives CDR1 MNHEY, CDR2 SMNVEV (reference sequence). V trimming: 2 bases; J trimming: 4 bases; junction bases outside the gene matches: 8.

This clonotype was recorded at least ten times. The rearrangement joins TRBV5-6 to TRBJ2-2; D is unresolved. Looked up from germline, CDR1 is SGHDT and CDR2 is YYEEEE. Trimming cost V 2 bases and J 4 bases, with 6 bases left between them. The CDR3 sequence is 13 residues long. This CDR3 reads CASSFLGTGELFF. For the CDR3, the DNA is TGTGCCAGCAGCTTTCTTGGCACCGGGGAGCTGTTTTTT.

This clonotype came up many times. V is TRBV20-1 and J is TRBJ1-1; D uncertain. The CDR3 is 11 residues long. Between the trimmed V and J ends, which lost 3 bases and 12 bases, there was a span of 14 bases. Germline lookup yields CDR1 DFQATT and CDR2 SNEGSKA (reference sequence). CDR3 region: CSARDAAVPFF. The CDR3 DNA follows: TGCAGTGCTAGGGACGCGGCTGTGCCTTTCTTT.

The table lists this clonotype with many counts. V gene TRBV6-5 combines with J gene TRBJ2-3; D call uncertain. V lost 6 bases to trimming and J lost 0 bases, with 7 bases between them. The length of the CDR3 is 13 residues. The germline V gene has CDR1 MNHEY and CDR2 SVGAGI. The CDR3 sequence: CASRKTSTDTQYF. In nucleotides, the CDR3 is TGTGCCAGCAGAAAGACTAGCACAGATACGCAGTATTTT.

Note on this clonotype: The junction departs from germline at one end; a sequencing error may be responsible. The rearrangement links TRBV7-7 to TRBJ2-5; weak D call: TRBD1 (5 bases). There are 13 residues in the CDR3. Looked up from germline, CDR1 is SSHAT and CDR2 is FNYEAQ (reference sequence). CDR3 nucleotides: TGTGCTAGCAGCTCAGGGCACGTGGAGACCCAGTACTTC. It specifies CASSSGHVETQYF. Variable domain in full (rest from reference TRBV7-7 and TRBJ2-5): GAGVSQSPRYKVTKRGQDVTLRCDPISSHATLYWYQQALGQGPEFLTYFNYEAQPDKSGLPSDRFSAERPEGSISTLTIQRTEQRDSAMYRCASSSGHVETQYFGPGTRLLVL.

This clonotype was counted only a few times. This chain uses TRBV20-1 with TRBJ2-7; perhaps TRBD1 as D (6 bases). This CDR3 has 16 residues. Trimming stripped 0 bases from V and 5 bases from J, with 20 bases between. CDR1 is DFQATT and CDR2 is SNEGSKA in the germline V gene (reference sequence). Here the CDR3 DNA reads TGCAGTGCTAGAGAAAGGGGGAACAGGGAAATGCACGAGCAGTACTTC. This sequence encodes CSARERGNREMHEQYF.

A remark on this clonotype: A much larger clone is a single base away; this may be a read error. The J gene is TRBJ2-7, the V gene TRBV5-6; 7 bases agree with TRBD1. This CDR3 region has 13 residues. Germline trimming cut 4 bases from V and 8 bases from J; bases unmatched to any gene: 9. Germline V CDR1 and CDR2: SGHDT, YYEEEE. DNA of the CDR3: TGTGCCAGCAGCCGAAACAGGGGTGGCAAGCAGTACTTC. Amino acid sequence: CASSRNRGGKQYF.

J is TRBJ1-1 and V is TRBV7-9; D ambiguous. Germline CDR1 SEHNR, CDR2 FQNEAQ (reference sequence). The CDR3 consists of 13 residues. With 1 base removed from V and 1 base from J, the gap between germline ends came to 4 bases. The CDR3: CASSLVKNTEAFF. DNA for the CDR3: TGTGCCAGCAGCTTAGTGAAGAACACTGAAGCTTTCTTT.

This sequence joins TRBV7-2 and TRBJ2-7, with 8 bases that match TRBD2. The CDR3 consists of 19 residues. CDR1 and CDR2 from the germline V gene are SGHTA and FQGNSA. Trimming cost V 4 bases and J 0 bases; bases outside gene matches: 17. The CDR3 sequence is CASSSRVVAGGISSYEQYF. DNA of the CDR3: TGTGCCAGCAGCTCCCGCGTAGTTGCGGGGGGTATAAGCTCCTACGAGCAGTACTTC.

The chain combines TRBV28 with TRBJ2-3; D is ambiguous. CDR1 MDHEN and CDR2 SYDVKM come from the germline V gene. V lost 3 bases and J lost 0, with 19 bases in between. The CDR3 covers 18 residues. DNA for the CDR3: TGTGCCAGCAGTTTCGGTTGGACCGTACCGACTAGCACAGATACGCAGTATTTT. Its translation: CASSFGWTVPTSTDTQYF. The variable domain in full, with the rest retrieved from reference TRBV28 and TRBJ2-3, is DVKVTQSSRYLVKRTGEKVFLECVQDMDHENMFWYRQDPGLGLRLIYFSYDVKMKEKGDIPEGYSVSREKKERFSLILESASTNQTSMYLCASSFGWTVPTSTDTQYFGPGTRLTVL.

The chain links TRBV9 to TRBJ2-1; the match to TRBD2 covers 8 bases. Germline V gene data show CDR1 as SGDLS and CDR2 as YYNGEE. V lost 3 bases and J lost 4; bases outside the gene matches: 15. The CDR3 runs 18 residues. CDR3 amino acids: CASSAEIKAGERYNEQFF. CDR3 coding DNA: TGTGCCAGCAGCGCGGAAATTAAAGCGGGAGAGAGGTACAATGAGCAGTTCTTC.